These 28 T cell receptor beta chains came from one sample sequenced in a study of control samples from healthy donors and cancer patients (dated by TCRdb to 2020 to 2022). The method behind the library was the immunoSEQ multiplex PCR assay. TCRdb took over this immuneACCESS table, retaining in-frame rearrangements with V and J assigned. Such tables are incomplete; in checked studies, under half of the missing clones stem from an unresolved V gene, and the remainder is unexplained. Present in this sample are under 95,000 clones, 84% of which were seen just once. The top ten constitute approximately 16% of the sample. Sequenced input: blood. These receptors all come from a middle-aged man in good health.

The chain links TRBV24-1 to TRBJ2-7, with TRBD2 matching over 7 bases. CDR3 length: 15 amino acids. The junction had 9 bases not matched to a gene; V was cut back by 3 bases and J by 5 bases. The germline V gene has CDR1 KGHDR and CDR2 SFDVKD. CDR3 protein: CATSDTRGRPNEQYF. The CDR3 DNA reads TGTGCCACCAGTGATACCCGCGGGAGACCTAACGAGCAGTACTTC.

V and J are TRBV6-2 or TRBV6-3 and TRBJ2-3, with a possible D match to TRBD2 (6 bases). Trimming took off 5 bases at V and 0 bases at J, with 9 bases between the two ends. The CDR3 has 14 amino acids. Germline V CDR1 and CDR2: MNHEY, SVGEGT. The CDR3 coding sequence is TGTGCCAGCAGTCCGAGCGGGAGCACAGATACGCAGTATTTT. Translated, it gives CASSPSGSTDTQYF.

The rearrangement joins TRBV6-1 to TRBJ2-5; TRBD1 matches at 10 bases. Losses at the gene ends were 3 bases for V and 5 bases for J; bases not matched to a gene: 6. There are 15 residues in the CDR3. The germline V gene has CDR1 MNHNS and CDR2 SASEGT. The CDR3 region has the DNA TGTGCCAGCAGTGATCAGACAGGGGGCACGGAGACCCAGTACTTC. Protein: CASSDQTGGTETQYF.

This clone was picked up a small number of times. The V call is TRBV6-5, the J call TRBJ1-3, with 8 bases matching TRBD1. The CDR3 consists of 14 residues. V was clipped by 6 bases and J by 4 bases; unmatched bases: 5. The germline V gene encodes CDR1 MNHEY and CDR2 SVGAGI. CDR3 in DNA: TGTGCCAGCAGACCCGACAGGGGCGGAAACACCATATATTTT. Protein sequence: CASRPDRGGNTIYF.

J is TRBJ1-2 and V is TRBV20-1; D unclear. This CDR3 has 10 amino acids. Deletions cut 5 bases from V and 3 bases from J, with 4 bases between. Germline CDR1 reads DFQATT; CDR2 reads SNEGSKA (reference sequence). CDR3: CSAQDYGYTF. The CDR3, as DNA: TGCAGTGCTCAGGACTATGGCTACACCTTC.

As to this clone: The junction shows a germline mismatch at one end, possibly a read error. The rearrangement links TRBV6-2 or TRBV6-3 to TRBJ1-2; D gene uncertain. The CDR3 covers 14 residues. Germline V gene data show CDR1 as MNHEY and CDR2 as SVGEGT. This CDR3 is CASSDSGIPYGYTF. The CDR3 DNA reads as TGTGCCAGCAGTGACTCGGGAATACCCTATGGCTACACCTTC.

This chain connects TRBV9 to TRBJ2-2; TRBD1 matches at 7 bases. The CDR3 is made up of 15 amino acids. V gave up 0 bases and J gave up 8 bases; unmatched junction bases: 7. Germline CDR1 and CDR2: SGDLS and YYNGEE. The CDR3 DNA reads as TGTGCCAGCAGCGTAGACAGGGGACGAATTGGGGAGCTGTTTTTT. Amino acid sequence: CASSVDRGRIGELFF. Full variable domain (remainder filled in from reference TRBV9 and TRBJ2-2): DSGVTQTPKHLITATGQRVTLRCSPRSGDLSVYWYQQSLDQGLQFLIQYYNGEERAKGNILERFSAQQFPDLHSELNLSSLELGDSALYFCASSVDRGRIGELFFGEGSRLTVL.

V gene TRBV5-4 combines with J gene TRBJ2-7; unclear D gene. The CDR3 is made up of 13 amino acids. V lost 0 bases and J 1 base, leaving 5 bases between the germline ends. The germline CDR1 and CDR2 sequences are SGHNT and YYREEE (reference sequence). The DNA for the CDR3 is TGTGCCAGCAGCTTGGACAAGTCCTACGAGCAGTACTTC. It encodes CASSLDKSYEQYF.

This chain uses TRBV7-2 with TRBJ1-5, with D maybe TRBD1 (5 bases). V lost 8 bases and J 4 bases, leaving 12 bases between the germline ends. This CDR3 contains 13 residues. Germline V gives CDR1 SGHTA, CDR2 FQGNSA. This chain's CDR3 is CASSPAGNQPQHF. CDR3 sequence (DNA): TGTGCCAGCTCCCCCGCAGGGAATCAGCCCCAGCATTTT.

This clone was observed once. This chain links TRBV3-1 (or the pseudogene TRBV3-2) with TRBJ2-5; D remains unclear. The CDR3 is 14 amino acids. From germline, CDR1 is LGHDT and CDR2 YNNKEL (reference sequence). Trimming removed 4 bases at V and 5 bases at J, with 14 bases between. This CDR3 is CASSPRLGLETQYF. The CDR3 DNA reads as TGTGCCAGCAGCCCCAGACTGGGGTTGGAGACCCAGTACTTC.

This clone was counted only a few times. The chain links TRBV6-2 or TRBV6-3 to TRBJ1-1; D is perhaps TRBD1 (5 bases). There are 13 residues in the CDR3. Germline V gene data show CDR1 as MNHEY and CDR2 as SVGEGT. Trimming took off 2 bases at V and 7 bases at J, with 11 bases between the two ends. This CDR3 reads CASSYPGPLEAFF. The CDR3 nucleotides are TGTGCCAGCAGTTACCCGGGGCCCCTTGAAGCTTTCTTT.

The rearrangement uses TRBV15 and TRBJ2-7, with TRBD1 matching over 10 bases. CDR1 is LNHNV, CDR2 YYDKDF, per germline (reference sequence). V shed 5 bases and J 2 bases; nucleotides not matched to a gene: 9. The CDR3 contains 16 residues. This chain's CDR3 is CATSGFGTGEAYEQYF. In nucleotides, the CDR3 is TGTGCCACCAGCGGATTCGGGACAGGGGAAGCCTACGAGCAGTACTTC.

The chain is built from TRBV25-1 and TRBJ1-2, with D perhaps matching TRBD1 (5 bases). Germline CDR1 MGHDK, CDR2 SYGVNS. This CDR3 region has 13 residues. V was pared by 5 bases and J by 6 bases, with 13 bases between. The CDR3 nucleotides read TGTGCCAGCAGTTTCCGGGACTGGGATGGCTACACCTTC. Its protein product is CASSFRDWDGYTF.

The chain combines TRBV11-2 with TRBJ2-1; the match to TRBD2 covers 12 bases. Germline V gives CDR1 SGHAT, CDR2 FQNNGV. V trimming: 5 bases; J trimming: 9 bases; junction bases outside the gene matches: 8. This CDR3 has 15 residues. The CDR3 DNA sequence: TGTGCCAGCAGCCCGAGACTAGCGGGAGATGGTGAGCAGTTCTTC. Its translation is CASSPRLAGDGEQFF. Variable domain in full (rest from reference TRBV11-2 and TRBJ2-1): EAGVAQSPRYKIIEKRQSVAFWCNPISGHATLYWYQQILGQGPKLLIQFQNNGVVDDSQLPKDRFSAERLKGVDSTLKIQPAKLEDSAVYLCASSPRLAGDGEQFFGPGTRLTVL.

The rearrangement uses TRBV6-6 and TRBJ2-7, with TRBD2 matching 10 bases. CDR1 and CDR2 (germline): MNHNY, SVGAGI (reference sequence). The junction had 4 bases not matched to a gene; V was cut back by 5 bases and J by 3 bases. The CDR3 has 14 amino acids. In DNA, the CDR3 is TGTGCCAGCAGTCTCCGGACTAGCGGCTACGAGCAGTACTTC. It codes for CASSLRTSGYEQYF.

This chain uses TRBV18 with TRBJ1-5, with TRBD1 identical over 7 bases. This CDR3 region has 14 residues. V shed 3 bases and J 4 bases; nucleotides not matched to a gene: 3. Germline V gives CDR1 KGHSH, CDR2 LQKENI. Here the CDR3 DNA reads TGTGCCAGCTCACCCAGGGGGGGGAATCAGCCCCAGCATTTT. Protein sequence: CASSPRGGNQPQHF.

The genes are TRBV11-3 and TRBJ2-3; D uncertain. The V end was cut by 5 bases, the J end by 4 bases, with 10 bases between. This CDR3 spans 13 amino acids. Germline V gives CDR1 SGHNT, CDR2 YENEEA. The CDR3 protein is CASSTHLADTQYF. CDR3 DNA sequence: TGTGCCAGCAGCACCCACCTAGCAGATACGCAGTATTTT.

In nucleotides, the CDR3 is TGTGCCACCGAGAACAGGGGCTCGTCCTACAATGAGCAGTTCTTC. It specifies CATENRGSSYNEQFF. The V gene is TRBV28, the J gene TRBJ2-1; 7 bases map to TRBD1. The V gene's germline CDR1 is MDHEN and CDR2 SYDVKM. This CDR3 comprises 15 residues. V was clipped by 10 bases and J by 1 base; unmatched bases: 10.

The CDR3, as DNA: TGTGCCAGCAGCTCCCTAGGGGGGGGAGTGGGTAGGAGCTCCTACAATGAGCAGTTCTTC. Protein product: CASSSLGGGVGRSSYNEQFF. The chain recombines TRBV7-3 with TRBJ2-1; D is possibly TRBD2 (7 bases). V lost 4 bases, J lost 0 bases, and 25 bases lay in between. The CDR3 totals 20 residues. Germline CDR1 is SGHTA and CDR2 is FQGTGA.

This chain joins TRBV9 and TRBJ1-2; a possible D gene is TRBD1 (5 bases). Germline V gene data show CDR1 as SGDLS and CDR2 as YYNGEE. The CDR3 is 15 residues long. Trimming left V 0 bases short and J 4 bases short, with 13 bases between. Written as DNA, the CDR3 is TGTGCCAGCAGCGTAGCTGAGGGGATGGCCTATGGCTACACCTTC. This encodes CASSVAEGMAYGYTF.

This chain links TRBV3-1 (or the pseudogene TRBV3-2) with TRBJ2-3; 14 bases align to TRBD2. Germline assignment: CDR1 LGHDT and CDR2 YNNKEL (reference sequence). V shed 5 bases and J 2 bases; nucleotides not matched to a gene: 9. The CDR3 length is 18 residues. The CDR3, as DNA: TGTGCCAGCAGCTGGACGACTAGCGGGAGGGGCTACACAGATACGCAGTATTTT. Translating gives CASSWTTSGRGYTDTQYF.

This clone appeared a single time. This CDR3 reads CATSRDSVSSNQPQHF. The CDR3 DNA is TGTGCCACCAGCAGAGATTCTGTGTCTAGCAATCAGCCCCAGCATTTT. This chain connects TRBV15 to TRBJ1-5; D not certain. This CDR3 has 16 residues. The V gene's germline CDR1 is LNHNV and CDR2 YYDKDF (reference sequence). The V end lost 0 bases, the J end lost 0 bases, and 9 bases lay between the germline ends.

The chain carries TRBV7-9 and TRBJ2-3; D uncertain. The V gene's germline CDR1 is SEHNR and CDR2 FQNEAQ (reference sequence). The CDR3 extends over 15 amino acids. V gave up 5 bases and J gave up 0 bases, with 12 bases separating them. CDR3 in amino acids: CASSRYSSSTDTQYF. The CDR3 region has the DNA TGTGCCAGCAGCCGTTACAGTTCTAGCACAGATACGCAGTATTTT.

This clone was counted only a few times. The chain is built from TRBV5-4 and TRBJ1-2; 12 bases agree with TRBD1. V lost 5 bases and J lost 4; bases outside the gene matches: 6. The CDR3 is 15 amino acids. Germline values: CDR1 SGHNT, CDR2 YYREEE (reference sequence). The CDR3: CASRFPGQGAYGYTF. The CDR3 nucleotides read TGTGCCAGCAGATTCCCGGGACAGGGGGCCTATGGCTACACCTTC.

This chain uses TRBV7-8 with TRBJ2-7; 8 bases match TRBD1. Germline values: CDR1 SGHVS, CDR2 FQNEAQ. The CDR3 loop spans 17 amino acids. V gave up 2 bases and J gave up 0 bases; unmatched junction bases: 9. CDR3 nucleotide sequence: TGTGCCAGCAGCTTAACCTCCGGGACAGGTCACTCCTACGAGCAGTACTTC. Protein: CASSLTSGTGHSYEQYF.

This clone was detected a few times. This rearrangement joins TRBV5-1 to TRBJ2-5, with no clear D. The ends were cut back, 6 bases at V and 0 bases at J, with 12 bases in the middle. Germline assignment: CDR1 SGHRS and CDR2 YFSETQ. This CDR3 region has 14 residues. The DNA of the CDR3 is TGCGCCAGCAAGGGCGAATTGTACCAAGAGACCCAGTACTTC. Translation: CASKGELYQETQYF.

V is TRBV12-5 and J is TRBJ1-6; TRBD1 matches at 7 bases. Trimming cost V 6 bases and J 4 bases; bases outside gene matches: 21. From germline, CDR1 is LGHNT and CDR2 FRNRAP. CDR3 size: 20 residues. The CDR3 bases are TGTGCTAGTGGGGTCGATCAACAGGGGCCGGGCGTTTCGTATAATTCACCCCTCCACTTT. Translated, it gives CASGVDQQGPGVSYNSPLHF. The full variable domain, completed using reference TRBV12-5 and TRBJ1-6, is DARVTQTPRHKVTEMGQEVTMRCQPILGHNTVFWYRQTMMQGLELLAYFRNRAPLDDSGMPKDRFSAEMPDATLATLKIQPSEPRDSAVYFCASGVDQQGPGVSYNSPLHFGNGTRLTVT.

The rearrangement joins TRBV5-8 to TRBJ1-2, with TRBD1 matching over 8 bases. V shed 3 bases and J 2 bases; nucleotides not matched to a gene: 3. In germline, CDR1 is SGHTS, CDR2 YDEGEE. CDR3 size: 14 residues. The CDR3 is CASSWGQANYGYTF. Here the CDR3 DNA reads TGTGCCAGCAGCTGGGGACAGGCGAACTATGGCTACACCTTC.